These 30 T cell receptor beta chains were sequenced from one sample in a study of shared clonotypes between healthy human individuals (dated by TCRdb to the early 2020s). Library prep was done by the immunoSEQ multiplex PCR assay. Imported from immuneACCESS, the table was reduced by TCRdb to in-frame sequences with V and J called. These copies leave out some clones; in studies compared against another copy, an unresolved V gene accounts for under half, and the cause of the remainder is not known. This sample lists fewer than 400,000 clones; roughly 70% were detected once. Under 13% of the sample goes to the ten largest clones. Sequenced input: memory CD4+ T cells sorted from blood. Reading the label with the study, this specimen's cell subset or site is: CD45RA-negative fraction. The receptors stem from a man aged 25-40 years in good health.

This clone was seen ten or more times. The rearrangement joins TRBV5-1 to TRBJ2-3, with 8 bases that match TRBD1. From germline, CDR1 is SGHRS and CDR2 YFSETQ. V lost 4 bases to trimming and J lost 5 bases; unmatched junction nucleotides: 9. CDR3 length: 15 amino acids. The CDR3 region has the DNA TGCGCCAGCAGCGTCGGACAGGGCGTTCAAGATACGCAGTATTTT. Amino acids: CASSVGQGVQDTQYF.

This chain connects TRBV28 to TRBJ2-5; 10 bases are a match to TRBD2. Trimming took 4 bases from V and 4 from J; bases not matched to a gene: 6. The CDR3 consists of 15 residues. Germline values: CDR1 MDHEN, CDR2 SYDVKM. In DNA form, the CDR3 reads TGTGCCAGCAGTTGGACTAGCGGAGCCCTAGAGACCCAGTACTTC. Translating gives CASSWTSGALETQYF.

V is TRBV11-3 and J is TRBJ2-3; 7 bases fit TRBD2. The CDR3 is made up of 15 amino acids. Germline V CDR1 and CDR2: SGHNT, YENEEA. With V trimmed by 5 bases and J by 6 bases, 11 bases remained unmatched. The CDR3 sequence is CASSAASGYRDTQYF. The DNA for the CDR3 is TGTGCCAGCAGCGCCGCTAGCGGATACAGGGATACGCAGTATTTT.

A single count supports this clone. The rearrangement links TRBV11-2 to TRBJ2-3, with a tentative D call TRBD2 (5 bases). V was clipped by 1 base and J by 4 bases, with 9 bases between them. CDR3 size: 14 residues. The germline V gene has CDR1 SGHAT and CDR2 FQNNGV. The CDR3 protein is CASSLGTRADTQYF. CDR3 coding DNA: TGTGCCAGCAGCTTAGGTACGAGGGCAGATACGCAGTATTTT.

Remarks on this clone: Within the sample, other DNA sequences also encode this same CDR3. V gene TRBV29-1 combines with J gene TRBJ2-7; D is undetermined. The CDR3 contains 11 residues. Trimming stripped 6 bases from V and 4 bases from J, with 10 bases between. CDR1 and CDR2 from the germline V gene are SQVTM and ANQGSEA. CDR3 nucleotides: TGCAGCGTGGGTTCCTCGTACGAGCAGTACTTC. Encoded protein: CSVGSSYEQYF.

This sequence joins TRBV5-4 and TRBJ2-7; D remains ambiguous. The germline V gene has CDR1 SGHNT and CDR2 YYREEE (reference sequence). CDR3 size: 12 residues. Trimming removed 0 bases from V and 9 bases from J, with 10 bases in between. Here the CDR3 DNA reads TGTGCCAGCAGCTTGGATCCCGGGCCGCAGTACTTC. Its translation: CASSLDPGPQYF.

Points on this clone: Distinct nucleotide sequences in the sample also encode this CDR3. The genes are TRBV18 and TRBJ2-2; D unresolved. Trimming removed 0 bases at V and 2 bases at J, with 4 bases between. The CDR3 covers 14 residues. The germline V gene has CDR1 KGHSH and CDR2 LQKENI. This CDR3 reads CASSPPLNTGELFF. CDR3 nucleotides: TGTGCCAGCTCACCACCCCTTAACACCGGGGAGCTGTTTTTT.

The chain combines TRBV6-1 with TRBJ1-2; 9 nucleotides align to TRBD1. J was trimmed by 8 bases and V by 6 bases; bases with no gene match: 13. This CDR3 spans 15 amino acids. Per the germline V gene, CDR1 is MNHNS and CDR2 is SASEGT. This CDR3 reads CASRTGTGTPGGYTF. DNA of the CDR3: TGTGCCAGCAGGACCGGGACAGGGACCCCGGGGGGCTACACCTTC.

The chain combines TRBV15 with TRBJ2-5, with no clear D. There are 13 residues in the CDR3. The germline V gene encodes CDR1 LNHNV and CDR2 YYDKDF (reference sequence). Trimming left V 2 bases short and J 5 bases short, with 9 bases between. CDR3 coding DNA: TGTGCCACCAGCAGATCACTCATCGAGACCCAGTACTTC. The encoded protein is CATSRSLIETQYF. The full variable domain, with the rest looked up from reference TRBV15 and TRBJ2-5, is DAMVIQNPRYQVTQFGKPVTLSCSQTLNHNVMYWYQQKSSQAPKLLFHYYDKDFNNEADTPDNFQSRRPNTSFCFLDIRSPGLGDTAMYLCATSRSLIETQYFGPGTRLLVL.

The rearrangement links TRBV6-6 to TRBJ2-1; TRBD2 is a possible D gene (5 bases). Germline V gives CDR1 MNHNY, CDR2 SVGAGI (reference sequence). This CDR3 comprises 12 residues. V lost 6 bases and J 8 bases, leaving 11 bases between the germline ends. The CDR3 DNA reads TGTGCCAGCAGCTCACGGCGGGATGAGCAGTTCTTC. Residues: CASSSRRDEQFF.

The chain joins TRBV11-2 to TRBJ1-1; D gene unclear. This CDR3 has 15 residues. The germline V gene encodes CDR1 SGHAT and CDR2 FQNNGV. The germline V and J ends were trimmed by 6 bases and 4 bases, with 18 bases remaining between them. CDR3 protein: CASSLLVGSATEAFF. For the CDR3, the DNA is TGTGCCAGCAGTCTTTTAGTCGGTTCAGCCACTGAAGCTTTCTTT.

The rearrangement links TRBV10-1 to TRBJ2-1; D is uncertain. This CDR3 region has 12 residues. Germline assignment: CDR1 WNHNN and CDR2 SYGVQD (reference sequence). Trimming shortened V by 2 bases and J by 4 bases, and 3 bases separated the two germline ends. CDR3 coding DNA: TGCGCCAGCAGTGAGGGGTACAATGAGCAGTTCTTC. Translating gives CASSEGYNEQFF.

The chain has TRBV11-3 and TRBJ2-3; TRBD2 might be the D (7 bases). The CDR3 loop spans 15 amino acids. Germline CDR1 SGHNT, CDR2 YENEEA. V lost 5 bases and J 3 bases, leaving 15 bases between the germline ends. This CDR3 is CASSRGEGGTDTQYF. The CDR3 DNA reads TGTGCCAGCAGCCGAGGGGAGGGGGGGACAGATACGCAGTATTTT. Filled out from reference TRBV11-3 and TRBJ2-3, the complete variable domain reads EAGVVQSPRYKIIEKKQPVAFWCNPISGHNTLYWYLQNLGQGPELLIRYENEEAVDDSQLPKDRFSAERLKGVDSTLKIQPAELGDSAVYLCASSRGEGGTDTQYFGPGTRLTVL.

This CDR3 reads CASSSVGPYGYTF. CDR3 DNA sequence: TGTGCCAGCAGCTCGGTCGGACCCTATGGCTACACCTTC. This chain joins TRBV7-9 and TRBJ1-2; D ambiguous. With 4 bases removed from V and 4 bases from J, the gap between germline ends came to 10 bases. Germline-derived CDR1 and CDR2 are SEHNR and FQNEAQ (reference sequence). This CDR3 region has 13 residues.

This clone was counted only a few times. The chain links TRBV4-3 to TRBJ2-3; perhaps TRBD1 as D (6 bases). Germline V gene data show CDR1 as LGHNA and CDR2 as YSLEER. The CDR3 loop spans 16 amino acids. Trimming shortened V by 0 bases and J by 2 bases, and 12 bases separated the two germline ends. CDR3 sequence reads: CASSQDLGQSTDTQYF. In DNA form, the CDR3 reads TGCGCCAGCAGCCAAGATCTAGGACAGTCCACAGATACGCAGTATTTT.

This clone was counted between two and nine times. The rearrangement uses TRBV13 and TRBJ2-1; 10 bases map to TRBD2. Germline V gene lookup returns CDR1 PRHDT and CDR2 FYEKMQ (reference sequence). The CDR3 is made up of 19 amino acids. Unmatched junction bases numbered 18, after V lost 6 bases and J lost 4 bases. The CDR3 DNA reads TGTGCCAGCAGGAGTAGTAGCGGGAGGACTGGTCCCACATACAATGAGCAGTTCTTC. Translated: CASRSSSGRTGPTYNEQFF. The full variable domain, rest sourced from reference TRBV13 and TRBJ2-1, is AAGVIQSPRHLIKEKRETATLKCYPIPRHDTVYWYQQGPGQDPQFLISFYEKMQSDKGSIPDRFSAQQFSDYHSELNMSSLELGDSALYFCASRSSSGRTGPTYNEQFFGPGTRLTVL.

V and J are TRBV5-8 and TRBJ2-7; 7 bases map to TRBD1. The germline V gene encodes CDR1 SGHTS and CDR2 YDEGEE. CDR3 length equals 14 residues. V trimming: 4 bases; J trimming: 3 bases; junction bases outside the gene matches: 7. CDR3: CASSPRDRYYEQYF. The DNA for the CDR3 is TGTGCCAGCAGCCCCCGGGACAGATACTACGAGCAGTACTTC.

The gene calls are TRBV6-6 and TRBJ1-1; 11 bases map to TRBD1. Germline V lookup: CDR1 MNHNY, CDR2 SVGAGI (reference sequence). The CDR3 covers 14 residues. V dropped 2 bases and J dropped 4; count of bases not matched to a gene: 0. CDR3 residues: CASSYGTGGTEAFF. The CDR3 nucleotides read TGTGCCAGCAGTTACGGGACAGGGGGCACTGAAGCTTTCTTT.

The rearrangement joins TRBV2 to TRBJ1-2; D might be TRBD1 (5 bases). V was pared by 4 bases and J by 9 bases, with 12 bases between. The CDR3 is made up of 12 amino acids. Germline V gene data show CDR1 as SNHLY and CDR2 as FYNNEI. Here the CDR3 DNA reads TGTGCCAGCAGTGTGGTCAGGGATAGCTACACCTTC. This encodes CASSVVRDSYTF.

This rearrangement joins TRBV18 to TRBJ2-7, with D possibly being TRBD2 (6 bases). The V gene's germline CDR1 is KGHSH and CDR2 LQKENI. With 1 base removed from V and 4 bases from J, the gap between germline ends came to 17 bases. This CDR3 has 16 amino acids. This CDR3 reads CASSPQVGGKGYEQYF. The CDR3 coding sequence is TGTGCCAGCTCACCACAAGTCGGCGGGAAGGGATACGAGCAGTACTTC.

About this clone itself: A read error may be the cause here, since a much bigger clone is one base away. The same CDR3 arises from other DNA sequences in this sample as well. The chain carries TRBV19 and TRBJ2-1; 9 positions match TRBD2. The CDR3 totals 13 residues. Trimming took 7 bases from V and 7 from J; bases not matched to a gene: 5. Germline CDR1 reads LNHDA; CDR2 reads SQIVND (reference sequence). The CDR3 loop is CASNGGRANEQFF. The CDR3 DNA follows: TGTGCCAGTAATGGCGGGAGGGCAAATGAGCAGTTCTTC.

The chain joins TRBV19 to TRBJ2-7; D is unresolved. This CDR3 comprises 14 residues. Trimming removed 6 bases at V and 4 bases at J, with 16 bases between. CDR1 and CDR2 from the germline V gene are LNHDA and SQIVND (reference sequence). The CDR3 DNA follows: TGTGCCAGTAGAAAGTCGGCAGGTTTGTACGAGCAGTACTTC. This sequence encodes CASRKSAGLYEQYF.

The chain employs TRBV5-4 and TRBJ2-5, with 9 bases that match TRBD1. This CDR3 contains 15 residues. Trimming at V came to 4 bases and at J to 2 bases, leaving 6 bases not matched to a gene. From germline, CDR1 is SGHNT and CDR2 YYREEE (reference sequence). The CDR3 here is CASSEKQGAQETQYF. The CDR3 region has the DNA TGTGCCAGCAGCGAAAAACAGGGGGCTCAAGAGACCCAGTACTTC.

This clone came up a few times. This CDR3 is CASSPRRGFTEKLFF. The CDR3 DNA reads TGTGCCAGCAGTCCACGAAGGGGGTTTACTGAAAAACTGTTTTTT. The J gene is TRBJ1-4, the V gene TRBV27; possible D gene TRBD1, 6 bases. The CDR3 is made up of 15 amino acids. Between the trimmed V and J ends, which lost 5 bases and 7 bases, there was a span of 17 bases. The V gene's germline CDR1 is MNHEY and CDR2 SMNVEV (reference sequence).

This clone was seen only a few times. CDR3 in DNA: TGTGCCAGCAGTCTAGAAGATTACACCGGGGAGCTGTTTTTT. Protein: CASSLEDYTGELFF. The gene calls are TRBV2 and TRBJ2-2; D remains unclear. The V gene's germline CDR1 is SNHLY and CDR2 FYNNEI. The CDR3 is 14 amino acids. V dropped 5 bases and J dropped 3 bases, with 10 bases sitting between them.

The chain is built from TRBV2 and TRBJ2-1; TRBD2 matches at 8 bases. J lost 3 bases, V lost 5 bases, and 6 bases had no gene match. This CDR3 spans 15 amino acids. Germline CDR1 is SNHLY and CDR2 is FYNNEI. The DNA of the CDR3 is TGTGCCAGCAGTACGGGACTAGTAGGCTACAATGAGCAGTTCTTC. Protein: CASSTGLVGYNEQFF. The variable domain in full, with the rest retrieved from reference TRBV2 and TRBJ2-1, is EPEVTQTPSHQVTQMGQEVILRCVPISNHLYFYWYRQILGQKVEFLVSFYNNEISEKSEIFDDQFSVERPDGSNFTLKIRSTKLEDSAMYFCASSTGLVGYNEQFFGPGTRLTVL.

As to this clone: The identical CDR3 is also encoded by other nucleotide sequences in the sample. This rearrangement joins TRBV6-1 to TRBJ2-3; TRBD2 aligns across 10 bases. The CDR3 has 16 residues. Losses at the gene ends were 4 bases for V and 3 bases for J; bases not matched to a gene: 7. Germline V CDR1 and CDR2: MNHNS, SASEGT. Written as DNA, the CDR3 is TGTGCCAGCAGTGTCTCTAGCGGGAGTAGGACAGATACGCAGTATTTT. It translates to CASSVSSGSRTDTQYF.

The chain couples TRBV9 to TRBJ1-1, with D tentatively TRBD1 (6 bases). V gave up 3 bases and J gave up 5 bases, with 14 bases separating them. Germline CDR1 and CDR2: SGDLS and YYNGEE. CDR3 length: 14 amino acids. The CDR3 DNA follows: TGTGCCAGCAGCGACACAGGGTTAGGAACTGAAGCTTTCTTT. It yields the protein CASSDTGLGTEAFF.

V and J are TRBV5-6 and TRBJ1-4; TRBD1 matches 9 bases. From germline, CDR1 is SGHDT and CDR2 YYEEEE. The CDR3 is made up of 15 amino acids. The V segment lost 3 bases and the J segment 7 bases; nucleotides outside the gene matches: 7. DNA for the CDR3: TGTGCCAGCAGCTGGGGGACAGGGCTCTCTGAAAAACTGTTTTTT. This translates into CASSWGTGLSEKLFF.

The chain joins TRBV5-4 to TRBJ1-4, with 8 nucleotides matching TRBD1. The CDR3 is made up of 15 amino acids. The germline V gene has CDR1 SGHNT and CDR2 YYREEE (reference sequence). After removal of 2 bases from V and 7 bases from J, the junction contained 7 bases not matched to a gene. The CDR3 loop is CASSLGTGRGEKLFF. DNA for the CDR3: TGTGCCAGCAGCTTAGGGACAGGACGAGGTGAAAAACTGTTTTTT.